This T cell receptor (beta chain) came from a study of CD8+ T cells in alopecia areata listed by TCRdb under 2018. Regarding the study in general: Treated patients were enrolled in an open-label pilot trial of oral tofacitinib at 5 to 10 mg twice daily for moderate-to-severe alopecia areata. Clonality in the scalp was compared among normal scalp (n=4), patchy alopecia areata scalp (n=8), and alopecia totalis/universalis scalp (n=8). RNA was obtained with the PAXgene miRNA kit for fixed scalp, the miRNeasy kit for PBMCs, and the RNeasy kit for mouse skin. Biopsies were taken from tofacitinib-treated patients at baseline and at 4 and 24 weeks of treatment, and a later scalp biopsy was taken in several of the tofacitinib-treated patients. immunoSEQ multiplex PCR using 35 Vbeta forward primers and 13 Jbeta reverse primers was used to amplify TCRbeta CDR3 regions. Patients stayed on tofacitinib for 6 to 18 months and then had 6 months of follow-up off drug so that delayed response and recurrence could be assessed. On the human side, TCRbeta sequencing was run on scalp tissue and on sorted CD4+ and CD8+ peripheral blood T cells from healthy controls and from alopecia areata patients with either patchy or totalis/universalis disease. The study used high-throughput TCRbeta sequencing to examine T cell clonal expansion in alopecia areata, in both the C3H/HeJ mouse model and human patients.

Taken with the paper, the label for time point translates to: baseline before oral tofacitinib. Lesional scalp punch biopsies and peripheral blood were obtained from alopecia areata patients. After PBMCs were isolated by density centrifugation and stained for CD3, CD4 and CD8, a FACSAria was used to sort CD4+ and CD8+ T cells. Library method: the immunoSEQ multiplex PCR assay. RNA was extracted from all samples and reverse transcribed into cDNA as template for TCR sequencing. SuperScript III was used for first-strand cDNA synthesis, primed with a 2:1 mix of oligo-dT and random hexamers. A synthetic immune receptor repertoire was used to assess amplification bias, and residual bias was removed computationally. The original pipeline was this. Raw reads were preprocessed to remove errors, and CDR3 was defined by IMGT conventions from the conserved cysteine to phenylalanine. To get clonality, Shannon entropy was normalized by log2 of the number of productive unique TCRs and the result was subtracted from 1. Whether scalp clones were CD4 or CD8 was inferred by matching scalp TCRbeta sequences against CD4 and CD8 repertoires sorted from blood. Entries here come from immuneACCESS through TCRdb and include only in-frame sequences with V and J called. Some clones fail to appear in such tables; in the studies checked, an unresolved V gene covers under half of the shortfall, and the cause of the remainder is unknown. V and J calls and clone size come straight from that table; D and trimming were deduced from the DNA. This sample holds about 140,000 clones; approximately 50% were observed only once. 0.85% to 1% of the sample lies in the top ten.

Summary of the overall study and its limitations: Shared TCR sequences between patients were less evident than in mice, which may be partly attributable to HLA diversity in the patient population. Unlike mouse skin, which is dominated by gammadelta T cells, normal human skin has resident alphabeta T cells that are also sequenced, and this complicates analysis of the scalp TCR repertoire. Compared with normal scalp, lesional scalp, particularly in alopecia totalis/universalis, had higher clonality and more expanded CD8+ clones, which suggests antigenic drive.

Comment on this clone: Its target antigen remains unknown. No base-level quality is on record; no much larger clone is a single base apart.

V loses 5 bases of germline sequence and J loses 4 bases, and the interval between the two ends is 11 bases. The CDR3 spans 13 residues, from the cysteine through the phenylalanine. This entry keeps only the CDR3 DNA: 39 bases, framed from base 1. The germline V gene provides CDR1 SGHTA and CDR2 FQGTGA. The sample in question was CD4+ T cells sorted from blood, obtained at week 0. The rearranged chain carries TRBV7-3 and TRBJ1-1, and perhaps TRBD1 as D gene, on 5 matching bases. The clonotype was recovered from a human donor with alopecia areata. Here the CDR3 is given as CASSPPGGTEAFF. The DNA sequence is given as TGTGCCAGCAGCCCTCCGGGGGGCACTGAAGCTTTCTTT.